These T cell receptor beta chains were read from a single sample in a study of cytomegalovirus exposure and HLA in healthy donors. Method: immunoSEQ multiplex PCR; TCRdb's copy keeps in-frame clones and lacks some. This table holds around 140,000 clones, roughly 80% found once. Sequencing was carried out using PBMCs. These receptors originate from a man between 35 and 55 years old in good health and CMV-seronegative. The CDR3 runs from the conserved cysteine through the conserved F or W. Each record gives: V gene, J gene, D gene, clone size, CDR3 DNA, CDR3 protein. D genes are given only for firm matches. Rows may omit the clone size; those that give it use once, few, many or a size class.

TRBV28	TRBJ1-4	TRBD1	.	TGTGCCAGCAGCCTTACTCGGACAGGGACTAATGAAAAACTGTTTTTT	CASSLTRTGTNEKLFF
TRBV10-1	TRBJ1-1	.	.	TGCGCCAGCAGTGAGTCAACCCTGGACAGATTGAACACTGAAGCTTTCTTT	CASSESTLDRLNTEAFF
TRBV18	TRBJ2-3	TRBD2	.	TGTGCCAGCTCACGGACTAGTCCGGATACGCAGTATTTT	CASSRTSPDTQYF
TRBV11-1	TRBJ1-1	TRBD1	.	TGTGCCAGCAGCGTCCAGGGGGCGAGCTACACTGAAGCTTTCTTT	CASSVQGASYTEAFF
TRBV7-6	TRBJ1-1	.	.	TGTGCCAGCTCCGGTGGGCGGGAGAACACTGAAGCTTTCTTT	CASSGGRENTEAFF
TRBV29-1	TRBJ2-7	.	few	TGCAGCGTTGCGTACGTCGTCGGCTCCTACGAGCAGTACTTC	CSVAYVVGSYEQYF
TRBV7-8	TRBJ1-6	.	once	TGTGCCAGCAGCTTAGGGGGCACTGAGTCACCCCTCCACTTT	CASSLGGTESPLHF
TRBV14	TRBJ1-5	TRBD1	.	TGTGCCAGCAGCCGCGGGACAGGGGTGCAGCCCCAGCATTTT	CASSRGTGVQPQHF
TRBV7-2	TRBJ1-2	.	.	TGTGCCAGCAGCTTAGCGGGCCCCTATGGCTACACCTTC	CASSLAGPYGYTF
TRBV5-1	TRBJ1-6	TRBD1	.	TGCGCCAGCAGCAAGGACAGGGGGATCGGTAATTCACCCCTCCACTTT	CASSKDRGIGNSPLHF
TRBV30	TRBJ2-7	.	.	TGTGCCTGGAGTGGTGCGGTTACCAGCTCCTACGAGCAGTACTTC	CAWSGAVTSSYEQYF
TRBV6-5	TRBJ1-6	.	.	TGTGCCAGCAGTTACTCGTCGAACAGGCCTCATTCACCCCTCCACTTT	CASSYSSNRPHSPLHF
TRBV18	TRBJ1-5	.	.	TGTGCCAGCTCATCGACAGATAATCAGCCCCAGCATTTT	CASSSTDNQPQHF
TRBV9	TRBJ2-7	.	.	TGTGCCAGCAGCGTAGCGACAACTTTCGACGAGCAGTACTTC	CASSVATTFDEQYF
TRBV6-6	TRBJ2-7	TRBD1	.	TGTGCCAGCAGACACCCCGGGACAGGCACCTACGAGCAGTACTTC	CASRHPGTGTYEQYF
TRBV25-1	TRBJ1-2	TRBD1	.	TGTGCCACCACTAACGACAGGGAGGCCTATGGCTACACCTTC	CATTNDREAYGYTF
TRBV9	TRBJ1-4	.	.	TGTGCCAGCAGCACACGGGACACCGCAACTAATGAAAAACTGTTTTTT	CASSTRDTATNEKLFF
TRBV7-9	TRBJ2-5	.	once	TGTGCCAGCAGGTGGGGGGGCGAAGGGGAGACCCAGTACTTC	CASRWGGEGETQYF
TRBV27	TRBJ2-3	TRBD2	.	TGTGCCAGCAGGAAGACACCGGGAGGAGCAGATACGCAGTATTTT	CASRKTPGGADTQYF
TRBV6-1	TRBJ1-1	.	few	TGTGCCAGCAGTGAATCTGTCACTAAGGACACTGAAGCTTTCTTT	CASSESVTKDTEAFF